Listed here are 23 T cell receptor beta chains from one sample, sequenced in a study of control samples from healthy donors and cancer patients. Assay: immunoSEQ multiplex PCR; the TCRdb copy retains only in-frame clones and omits some. This sample has about 70,000 clones; 70% to 90% occur once, and the top ten carry around 2%. Material: PBMCs. The receptor source for this set is a woman in her forties or fifties with head and neck cancer.

The chain employs TRBV7-6 and TRBJ2-3, with 9 bases that match TRBD1. Per germline, CDR1 SGHVS and CDR2 FNYEAQ. V gave up 4 bases and J gave up 6 bases; unmatched junction bases: 11. This CDR3 is 16 amino acids long. CDR3 nucleotides: TGTGCCAGCAGCTCTGAAGGACAGGGGCCCGTTGATACGCAGTATTTT. Translating gives CASSSEGQGPVDTQYF. Combining the CDR3 with reference TRBV7-6 and TRBJ2-3 gives the whole variable domain GAGVSQSPRYKVTKRGQDVALRCDPISGHVSLYWYRQALGQGPEFLTYFNYEAQQDKSGLPNDRFSAERPEGSISTLTIQRTEQRDSAMYRCASSSEGQGPVDTQYFGPGTRLTVL.

This clone is a singleton in its sample. The J gene is TRBJ1-1, the V gene TRBV7-8; D perhaps matches TRBD1 (5 bases). Germline CDR1 reads SGHVS; CDR2 reads FQNEAQ. The CDR3 spans 14 residues. The ends were cut back, 2 bases at V and 4 bases at J, with 11 bases in the middle. CDR3 residues: CASSLREDTTEAFF. The CDR3 nucleotides are TGTGCCAGCAGCTTAAGGGAGGACACCACTGAAGCTTTCTTT.

This sequence joins TRBV28 and TRBJ2-7, with D hard to call. The CDR3 has 14 residues. V lost 1 base and J 2 bases, leaving 9 bases between the germline ends. The germline CDR1 and CDR2 sequences are MDHEN and SYDVKM. CDR3 amino acids: CASSLSQKTYEQYF. The DNA of the CDR3 is TGTGCCAGCAGTTTATCGCAGAAGACCTACGAGCAGTACTTC.

CDR3 coding DNA: TGTGCCAGCAGCCAATCTCCCAGGGGGCGCACCCACTATGGCTACACCTTC. Translated: CASSQSPRGRTHYGYTF. The genes are TRBV3-1 (or the pseudogene TRBV3-2) and TRBJ1-2; TRBD1 matches 8 bases. V lost 2 bases to trimming and J lost 3 bases; unmatched junction nucleotides: 11. Per the germline V gene, CDR1 is LGHDT and CDR2 is YNNKEL (reference sequence). The CDR3 runs to 17 residues.

This chain joins TRBV3-1 (or the pseudogene TRBV3-2) and TRBJ1-4, with a tentative D call TRBD1 (5 bases). This CDR3 contains 15 residues. CDR1 is LGHDT, CDR2 YNNKEL, per germline (reference sequence). Trimming stripped 4 bases from V and 1 base from J, with 10 bases between. This CDR3 reads CASSRGDLTNEKLFF. The CDR3 nucleotides read TGTGCCAGCAGCCGCGGGGACCTAACTAATGAAAAACTGTTTTTT.

This chain connects TRBV6-2 or TRBV6-3 to TRBJ1-5, with TRBD1 identical over 12 bases. J gave up 1 base and V 6 bases, and 13 bases lay outside the gene matches. The V gene's germline CDR1 is MNHEY and CDR2 SVGEGT. The CDR3 runs to 19 residues. The CDR3 bases are TGTGCCAGCAGACCTCTTCCCGGGACAGGGGGCCGGAGCAATCAGCCCCAGCATTTT. Translation: CASRPLPGTGGRSNQPQHF.

V and J are TRBV4-1 and TRBJ2-3; unclear D gene. The CDR3 is 15 residues long. Trimming took off 0 bases at V and 0 bases at J, with 7 bases between the two ends. In germline, CDR1 is MGHRA, CDR2 YSYEKL. The CDR3 is CASSQEGHSTDTQYF. The CDR3 DNA sequence: TGCGCCAGCAGCCAAGAAGGCCATAGCACAGATACGCAGTATTTT.

Here the CDR3 DNA reads TGTGCCACCAGCAGAGAAGCTAGCGGGGTAGGAGATACGCAGTATTTT. Translation gives CATSREASGVGDTQYF. This sequence joins TRBV15 and TRBJ2-3, with 9 positions matching TRBD2. The germline V gene encodes CDR1 LNHNV and CDR2 YYDKDF (reference sequence). This CDR3 comprises 16 residues. With 0 bases clipped from V and 5 bases from J, the junction kept 6 bases outside the gene matches.

This clone has just a few counts. The chain combines TRBV7-9 with TRBJ2-5; D is possibly TRBD2 (7 bases). The CDR3 loop spans 15 amino acids. Germline V CDR1 and CDR2: SEHNR, FQNEAQ (reference sequence). V was cut by 5 bases and J by 2 bases, with 15 bases left in between. The CDR3 nucleotides read TGTGCCAGCAGCCCAAAAGGGGGGGGACAAGAGACCCAGTACTTC. It encodes CASSPKGGGQETQYF.

The rearrangement joins TRBV5-6 to TRBJ2-7; D is undetermined. CDR3 length equals 14 residues. CDR1 is SGHDT and CDR2 is YYEEEE in the germline V gene. Trimming left V 2 bases short and J 4 bases short, with 13 bases between. The CDR3 bases are TGTGCCAGCAGCTTTCCTTTTCCCCCTTACGAGCAGTACTTC. Protein sequence: CASSFPFPPYEQYF.

The chain recombines TRBV4-3 with TRBJ1-1; D uncertain. Germline loops: CDR1 LGHNA, CDR2 YSLEER. Trimming left V 0 bases short and J 0 bases short, with 2 bases between. The CDR3 totals 13 residues. The CDR3 sequence: CASSQDVNTEAFF. CDR3 nucleotide sequence: TGCGCCAGCAGCCAAGATGTGAACACTGAAGCTTTCTTT.

V usage is TRBV7-9 and J usage is TRBJ1-2; TRBD1 aligns across 9 bases. With V trimmed by 3 bases and J by 8 bases, 7 bases remained unmatched. The length of the CDR3 is 14 residues. CDR1 SEHNR and CDR2 FQNEAQ come from the germline V gene (reference sequence). CDR3 sequence reads: CASSLGQGVGGYTF. The DNA for the CDR3 is TGTGCCAGCAGCTTGGGACAGGGCGTAGGAGGCTACACCTTC.

V and J are TRBV6-6 and TRBJ2-7, with 7 bases identical to TRBD1. Germline CDR1 reads MNHNY; CDR2 reads SVGAGI (reference sequence). V lost 6 bases, J lost 2 bases, and 7 bases stayed unmatched. This CDR3 contains 14 residues. In DNA form, the CDR3 reads TGTGCCAGCAGGTCGACAGGGAACACCTACGAGCAGTACTTC. This translates into CASRSTGNTYEQYF.

A single count supports this clone. The chain combines TRBV28 with TRBJ1-1; 8 nucleotides align to TRBD1. Germline V gene lookup returns CDR1 MDHEN and CDR2 SYDVKM. CDR3 length equals 15 residues. Trimming removed 5 bases from V and 3 bases from J; junction bases left unmatched: 8. CDR3 residues: CASSPWTGKHTEAFF. Here the CDR3 DNA reads TGTGCCAGCAGTCCGTGGACAGGGAAACACACTGAAGCTTTCTTT.

The CDR3 DNA reads TGTGCCTCTTGGGGGGTGAACCAATACGAGCAGTACTTC. Amino acid sequence: CASWGVNQYEQYF. The V and J genes are TRBV28 and TRBJ2-7; maybe TRBD2 (6 bases). With 11 bases removed from V and 4 bases from J, the gap between germline ends came to 18 bases. Per germline, CDR1 MDHEN and CDR2 SYDVKM. This CDR3 is built from 13 residues.

The chain recombines TRBV5-1 with TRBJ2-2, with TRBD1 matching over 9 bases. Germline-derived CDR1 and CDR2 are SGHRS and YFSETQ. The ends lost 0 bases at V and 4 bases at J; junction bases unmatched: 10. CDR3 length equals 18 residues. The CDR3 loop is CASSLEQGARGVTGELFF. The CDR3 DNA reads as TGCGCCAGCAGCTTGGAACAGGGGGCGCGAGGGGTCACCGGGGAGCTGTTTTTT.

This chain joins TRBV6-1 and TRBJ2-2; no clear D. V lost 2 bases and J 3 bases, leaving 13 bases between the germline ends. The CDR3 spans 16 residues. Germline V gene lookup returns CDR1 MNHNS and CDR2 SASEGT. The CDR3 loop is CASSESLRPHTGELFF. Here the CDR3 DNA reads TGTGCCAGCAGTGAAAGCTTAAGACCACACACCGGGGAGCTGTTTTTT.

The chain uses TRBV19 and TRBJ2-2; D may be TRBD1 or TRBD2 (5 bases each). This CDR3 has 14 residues. Germline V CDR1 and CDR2: LNHDA, SQIVND (reference sequence). V was shortened by 3 bases and J by 7 bases, with 12 bases between the two germline ends. CDR3 nucleotides: TGTGCCAGTAGTATTACGGGGCTCGGCGGGGAGCTGTTTTTT. This gives the protein CASSITGLGGELFF.

This clone is a singleton in its sample. The V and J genes are TRBV10-1 and TRBJ2-5, with 8 positions matching TRBD2. Germline trimming cut 10 bases from V and 3 bases from J; bases unmatched to any gene: 7. This CDR3 region has 13 residues. From germline, CDR1 is WNHNN and CDR2 SYGVQD (reference sequence). The CDR3 reads CANPGGAEETQYF. The CDR3 nucleotides read TGCGCCAACCCGGGGGGGGCCGAAGAGACCCAGTACTTC.

This chain connects TRBV5-1 to TRBJ2-5, with 7 bases lining up with TRBD1. The CDR3 is made up of 14 amino acids. V dropped 0 bases and J dropped 2; count of bases not matched to a gene: 1. In germline, CDR1 is SGHRS, CDR2 YFSETQ. The CDR3 here is CASSLGTGQETQYF. As DNA, the CDR3 is TGCGCCAGCAGCTTGGGGACAGGACAAGAGACCCAGTACTTC.

The chain links TRBV6-5 to TRBJ1-1; TRBD1 agrees at 8 bases. The CDR3 consists of 12 residues. In germline, CDR1 is MNHEY, CDR2 SVGAGI. The trim removed 5 bases at V and 5 bases at J, leaving 1 base unmatched. Here the CDR3 DNA reads TGTGCCAGCAGTAGACAGGGGACTGAAGCTTTCTTT. It translates to CASSRQGTEAFF.

This sequence joins TRBV7-9 and TRBJ2-1; no clear D gene. Per germline, CDR1 SEHNR and CDR2 FQNEAQ (reference sequence). CDR3 length: 13 amino acids. V was shortened by 0 bases and J by 5 bases, with 5 bases between the two germline ends. CDR3 loop: CASSLAVHNEQFF. As DNA, the CDR3 is TGTGCCAGCAGCTTAGCAGTACACAATGAGCAGTTCTTC.

The chain combines TRBV5-1 with TRBJ2-1; 11 bases map to TRBD2. CDR1 is SGHRS, CDR2 YFSETQ, per germline. V lost 1 base and J lost 9; bases outside the gene matches: 3. This CDR3 has 14 amino acids. In DNA, the CDR3 is TGCGCCAGCAGCTTGCTGCTAGCGGGGGGTGAGCAGTTCTTC. Residues: CASSLLLAGGEQFF.